This TCR beta chain was observed in a study of a mutant IDH1 vaccine in newly diagnosed glioma. Overall study: Vaccination began 4-6 weeks post radiotherapy alone, or with temozolomide cycles.

With regard to this clone: Its antigen is as yet unknown.

CDR3 length equals 12 residues. Germline values: CDR1 WSHSY, CDR2 SAAADI. Trimming shortened V by 8 bases and J by 1 base, and 9 bases separated the two germline ends. The assay was immunoSEQ multiplex PCR, and TCRdb's table has in-frame clones only and misses some. The sample holds over 30,000 clones, about nine tenths seen once. Time point noted: week 47, end of study. Vaccine doses each comprised 300 ug of mutant IDH1 20-mer peptide, with topical imiquimod. Eight vaccine injections were given to patients in weeks 1, 3, 5, 7, 11, 15, 19 and 23. Sequencing was performed on PBMCs, taken from a glioma patient whose treatment included an IDH1 peptide vaccine. This sequence originates from a woman aged 40 to 50 with glioma. The chain is built from TRBV10-2 and TRBJ2-7, with a possible D match to TRBD2 (6 bases). CDR3 DNA sequence: TGCGCCAGCGGGACTGCTTCCTACGAGCAGTACTTC. The encoded protein is CASGTASYEQYF.